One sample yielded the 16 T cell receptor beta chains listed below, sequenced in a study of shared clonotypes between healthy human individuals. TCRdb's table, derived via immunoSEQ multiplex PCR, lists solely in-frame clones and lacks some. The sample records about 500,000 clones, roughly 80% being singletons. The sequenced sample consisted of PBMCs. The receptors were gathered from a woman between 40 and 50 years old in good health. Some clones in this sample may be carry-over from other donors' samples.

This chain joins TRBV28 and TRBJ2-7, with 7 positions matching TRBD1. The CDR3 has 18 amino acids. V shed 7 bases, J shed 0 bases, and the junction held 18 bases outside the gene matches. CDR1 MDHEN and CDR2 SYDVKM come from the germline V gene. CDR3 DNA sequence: TGTGCCAGCACCCTGACAGGGAGCCCCCCTCGGGACTCCTACGAGCAGTACTTC. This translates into CASTLTGSPPRDSYEQYF.

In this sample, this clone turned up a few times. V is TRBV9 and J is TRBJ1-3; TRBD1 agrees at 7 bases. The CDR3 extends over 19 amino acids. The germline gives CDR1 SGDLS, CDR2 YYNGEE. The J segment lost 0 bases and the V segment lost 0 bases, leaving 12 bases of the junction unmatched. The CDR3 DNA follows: TGTGCCAGCAGCGTAGAATTGCGGGTGCAGGGGGACTCTGGAAACACCATATATTTT. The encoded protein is CASSVELRVQGDSGNTIYF.

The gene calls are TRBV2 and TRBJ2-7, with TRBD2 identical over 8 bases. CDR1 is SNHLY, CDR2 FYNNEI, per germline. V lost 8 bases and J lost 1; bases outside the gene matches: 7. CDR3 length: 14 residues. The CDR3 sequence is CASGSGTRSYEQYF. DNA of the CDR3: TGTGCCAGCGGATCCGGGACTAGATCCTACGAGCAGTACTTC.

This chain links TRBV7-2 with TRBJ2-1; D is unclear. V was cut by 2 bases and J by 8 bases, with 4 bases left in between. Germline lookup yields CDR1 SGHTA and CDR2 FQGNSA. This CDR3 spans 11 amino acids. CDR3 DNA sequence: TGTGCCAGCAGCTTACGGCATGAGCAGTTCTTC. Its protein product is CASSLRHEQFF. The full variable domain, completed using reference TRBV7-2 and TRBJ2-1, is GAGVSQSPSNKVTEKGKDVELRCDPISGHTALYWYRQSLGQGLEFLIYFQGNSAPDKSGLPSDRFSAERTGGSVSTLTIQRTQQEDSAVYLCASSLRHEQFFGPGTRLTVL.

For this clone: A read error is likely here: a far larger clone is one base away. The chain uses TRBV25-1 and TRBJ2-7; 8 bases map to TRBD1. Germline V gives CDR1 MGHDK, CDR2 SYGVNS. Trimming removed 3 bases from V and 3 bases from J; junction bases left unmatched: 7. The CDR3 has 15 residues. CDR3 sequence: CASSDVDRDDYEQYF. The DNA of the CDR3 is TGTGCCAGCAGTGATGTGGACAGGGACGACTACGAGCAGTACTTC.

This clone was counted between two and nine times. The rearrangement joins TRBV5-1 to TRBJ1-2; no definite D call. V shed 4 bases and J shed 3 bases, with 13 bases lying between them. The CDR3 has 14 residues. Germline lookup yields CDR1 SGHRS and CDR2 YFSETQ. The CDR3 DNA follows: TGCGCCAGCAGCCCAGTAAACCGGGACTATGGCTACACCTTC. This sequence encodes CASSPVNRDYGYTF.

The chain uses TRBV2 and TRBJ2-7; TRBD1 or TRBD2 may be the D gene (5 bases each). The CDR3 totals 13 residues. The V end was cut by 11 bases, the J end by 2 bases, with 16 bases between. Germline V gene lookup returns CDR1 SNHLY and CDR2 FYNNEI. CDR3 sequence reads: CAGSGTEAYEQYF. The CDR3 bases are TGTGCCGGATCCGGGACGGAAGCCTACGAGCAGTACTTC.

CDR3 DNA: TGTGCCAGCAGCCCCCGGGGGGAGGGGTTAGTCAAAAACATTCAGTACTTC. Amino acid sequence: CASSPRGEGLVKNIQYF. The chain recombines TRBV28 with TRBJ2-4; TRBD2 aligns across 7 bases. From germline, CDR1 is MDHEN and CDR2 SYDVKM. Trimming took 6 bases from V and 3 from J; bases not matched to a gene: 14. The CDR3 spans 17 residues. Looking up the rest from reference TRBV28 and TRBJ2-4 gives the full variable domain: DVKVTQSSRYLVKRTGEKVFLECVQDMDHENMFWYRQDPGLGLRLIYFSYDVKMKEKGDIPEGYSVSREKKERFSLILESASTNQTSMYLCASSPRGEGLVKNIQYFGAGTRLSVL.

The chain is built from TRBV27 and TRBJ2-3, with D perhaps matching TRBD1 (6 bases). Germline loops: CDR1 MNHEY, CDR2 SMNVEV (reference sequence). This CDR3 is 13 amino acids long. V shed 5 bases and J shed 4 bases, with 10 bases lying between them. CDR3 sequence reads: CASSINRADTQYF. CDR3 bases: TGTGCCAGCAGTATCAACAGGGCAGATACGCAGTATTTT.

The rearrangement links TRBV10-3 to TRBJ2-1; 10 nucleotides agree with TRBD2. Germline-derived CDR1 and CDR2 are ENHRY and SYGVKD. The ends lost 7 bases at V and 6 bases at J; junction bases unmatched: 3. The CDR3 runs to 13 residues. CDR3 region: CAIKREGGNEQFF. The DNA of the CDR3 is TGTGCCATCAAGCGGGAGGGGGGCAATGAGCAGTTCTTC.

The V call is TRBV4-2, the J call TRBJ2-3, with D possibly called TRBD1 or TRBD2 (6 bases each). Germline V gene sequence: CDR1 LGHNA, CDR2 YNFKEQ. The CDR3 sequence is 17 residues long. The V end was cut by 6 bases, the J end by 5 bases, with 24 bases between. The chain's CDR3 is CASRSSGGGGRGDTQYF. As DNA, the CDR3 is TGTGCCAGCAGAAGCAGTGGGGGCGGAGGGAGAGGAGATACGCAGTATTTT.

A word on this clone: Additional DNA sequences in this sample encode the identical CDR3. In nucleotides, the CDR3 is TGCGCCAGCAGCTTGGGACAGGGTAGCAATCAGCCCCAGCATTTT. Translation gives CASSLGQGSNQPQHF. V gene TRBV5-1 combines with J gene TRBJ1-5; 7 bases map to TRBD1. CDR3 length: 15 residues. The germline V gene has CDR1 SGHRS and CDR2 YFSETQ. The V segment lost 0 bases and the J segment 0 bases; nucleotides outside the gene matches: 0.

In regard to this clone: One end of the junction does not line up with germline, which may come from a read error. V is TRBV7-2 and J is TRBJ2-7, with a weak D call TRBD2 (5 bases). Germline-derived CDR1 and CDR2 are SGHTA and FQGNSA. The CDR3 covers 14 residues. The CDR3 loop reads CAGSPTRSSLEQYF. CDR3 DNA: TGTGCCGGCAGCCCTACTAGGTCTTCCCTTGAGCAGTACTTC. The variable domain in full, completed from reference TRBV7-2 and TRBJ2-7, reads GAGVSQSPSNKVTEKGKDVELRCDPISGHTALYWYRQSLGQGLEFLIYFQGNSAPDKSGLPSDRFSAERTGGSVSTLTIQRTQQEDSAVYLCAGSPTRSSLEQYFGPGTRLTVT.

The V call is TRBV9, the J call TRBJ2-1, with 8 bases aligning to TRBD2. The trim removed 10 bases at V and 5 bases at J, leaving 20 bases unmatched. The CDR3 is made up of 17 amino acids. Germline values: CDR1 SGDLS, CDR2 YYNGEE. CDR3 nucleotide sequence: TGTGCCGGCGGCCCCCATGCTGTGAGCGGGGGAAACAATGAGCAGTTCTTC. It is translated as CAGGPHAVSGGNNEQFF.

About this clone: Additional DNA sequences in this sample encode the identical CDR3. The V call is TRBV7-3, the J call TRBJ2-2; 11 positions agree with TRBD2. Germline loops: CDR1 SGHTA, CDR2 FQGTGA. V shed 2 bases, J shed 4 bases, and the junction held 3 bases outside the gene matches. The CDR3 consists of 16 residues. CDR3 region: CASSLGLAGGTGELFF. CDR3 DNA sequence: TGTGCCAGCAGCTTAGGGCTAGCGGGGGGCACCGGGGAGCTGTTTTTT.

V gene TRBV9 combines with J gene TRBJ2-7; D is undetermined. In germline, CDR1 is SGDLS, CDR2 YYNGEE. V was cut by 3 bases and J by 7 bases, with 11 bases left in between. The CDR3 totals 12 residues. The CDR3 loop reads CASSEPRREQYF. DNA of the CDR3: TGTGCCAGCAGCGAGCCCCGTCGAGAGCAGTACTTC.